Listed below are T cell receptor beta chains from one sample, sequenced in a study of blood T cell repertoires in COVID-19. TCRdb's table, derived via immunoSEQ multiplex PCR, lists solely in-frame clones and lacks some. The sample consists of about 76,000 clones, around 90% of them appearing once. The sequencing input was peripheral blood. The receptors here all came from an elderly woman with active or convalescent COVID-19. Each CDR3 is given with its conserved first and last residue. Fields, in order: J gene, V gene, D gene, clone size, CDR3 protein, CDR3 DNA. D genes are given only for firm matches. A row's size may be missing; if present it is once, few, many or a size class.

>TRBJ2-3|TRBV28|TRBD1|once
CASSSWTGGSTDTQYF
TGTGCCAGCAGTTCCTGGACAGGGGGAAGCACAGATACGCAGTATTTT
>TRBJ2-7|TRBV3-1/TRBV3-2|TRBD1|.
CASSPRDRGSYEQYF
TGTGCCAGCAGCCCCCGGGACAGGGGTTCCTACGAGCAGTACTTC
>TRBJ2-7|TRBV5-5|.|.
CASFHGVNEQYF
TGTGCCAGCTTTCACGGGGTGAACGAGCAGTACTTC
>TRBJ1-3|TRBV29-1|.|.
CSATGVSSGNTIYF
TGCAGCGCGACAGGTGTAAGCTCTGGAAACACCATATATTTT
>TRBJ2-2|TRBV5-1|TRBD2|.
CASSPLAGGTGELFF
TGCGCCAGCAGCCCCTTAGCGGGGGGCACCGGGGAGCTGTTTTTT
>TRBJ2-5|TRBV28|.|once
CASTGGARETQYF
TGTGCCAGCACGGGCGGGGCCCGAGAGACCCAGTACTTC
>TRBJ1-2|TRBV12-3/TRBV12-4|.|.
CASSFGSNYGYTF
TGTGCCAGCAGTTTCGGTAGTAACTATGGCTACACCTTC
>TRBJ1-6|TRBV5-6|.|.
CASSLVAGADGGLPLHF
TGTGCCAGCAGCTTGGTCGCTGGGGCGGACGGGGGTTTACCCCTCCACTTT
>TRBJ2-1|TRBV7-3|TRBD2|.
CATHHPLAGGVPYNEQFF
TGTGCCACCCATCACCCCCTAGCGGGGGGGGTACCCTACAATGAGCAGTTCTTC
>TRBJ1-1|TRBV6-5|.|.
CASSLGGTIIRVAFF
TGTGCCAGCAGTTTGGGAGGGACAATCATTAGGGTAGCTTTCTTT
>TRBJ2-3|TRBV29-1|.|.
CSVIQRFTDTQYF
TGCAGCGTCATTCAGCGATTCACAGATACGCAGTATTTT
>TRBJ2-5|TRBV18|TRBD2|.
CASSILAGRFQETQYF
TGTGCCAGCTCCATACTAGCGGGGCGGTTTCAAGAGACCCAGTACTTC
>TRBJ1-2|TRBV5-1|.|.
CASSPMGAGYGYTF
TGCGCCAGCAGCCCTATGGGGGCAGGCTATGGCTACACCTTC
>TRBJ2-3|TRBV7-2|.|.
CASSLVGGLVTDTQYF
TGTGCCAGCAGCTTAGTGGGGGGGCTCGTCACAGATACGCAGTATTTT
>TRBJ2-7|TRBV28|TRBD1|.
CASRARTGVQTYEQYF
TGTGCCAGCAGAGCACGGACAGGGGTTCAAACCTACGAGCAGTACTTC
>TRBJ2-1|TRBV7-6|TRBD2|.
CASSPRLAGGPYNEQFF
TGTGCCAGCAGCCCTAGACTAGCGGGGGGGCCCTACAATGAGCAGTTCTTC
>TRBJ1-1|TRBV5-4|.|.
CASSLDGRAGAEAFF
TGTGCCAGCAGCTTGGATGGGAGGGCGGGCGCTGAAGCTTTCTTT
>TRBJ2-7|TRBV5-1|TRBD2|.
CASSFAGGSPYEQYF
TGCGCCAGCAGCTTTGCGGGGGGGAGTCCCTACGAGCAGTACTTC
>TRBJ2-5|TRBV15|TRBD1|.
CATQGTGRRRYQETQYF
TGTGCCACCCAAGGGACAGGACGACGAAGGTACCAAGAGACCCAGTACTTC
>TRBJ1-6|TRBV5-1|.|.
CASSLAVNSPLHF
TGCGCCAGCAGCTTGGCGGTAAATTCACCCCTCCACTTT
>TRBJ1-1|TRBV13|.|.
CACKRQATEAFF
TGTGCCTGTAAAAGACAGGCGACAGAAGCTTTCTTT
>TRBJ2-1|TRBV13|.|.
CASSPPNGGSYNEQFF
TGTGCCAGCAGCCCCCCTAACGGGGGCTCCTACAATGAGCAGTTCTTC
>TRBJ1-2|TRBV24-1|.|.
CATSPGHQSGYGYTF
TGTGCCACCAGTCCGGGACACCAGTCGGGCTATGGCTACACCTTC
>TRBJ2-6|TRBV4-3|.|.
CASSQGLVSGANVLTF
TGCGCCAGCAGCCAAGGTCTTGTCTCTGGGGCCAACGTCCTGACTTTC
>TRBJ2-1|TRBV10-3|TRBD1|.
CAIRGTGEYNEQFF
TGTGCCATCAGGGGGACAGGGGAATACAATGAGCAGTTCTTC
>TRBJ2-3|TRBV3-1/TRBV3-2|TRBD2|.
CASSQVLPSGFSTDTQYF
TGTGCCAGCAGCCAAGTCCTTCCTAGCGGGTTCAGCACAGATACGCAGTATTTT
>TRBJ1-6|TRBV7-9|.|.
CASSSPGGETPSPLHF
TGTGCCAGCAGCTCACCGGGAGGGGAGACCCCCTCACCCCTCCACTTT
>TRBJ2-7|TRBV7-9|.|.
CASSSPSSTYEQYF
TGTGCCAGCAGCTCCCCTAGTAGCACCTACGAGCAGTACTTC
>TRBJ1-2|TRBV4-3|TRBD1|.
CASSQDTGTAENYGYTF
TGCGCCAGCAGCCAAGATACCGGGACAGCCGAAAACTATGGCTACACCTTC
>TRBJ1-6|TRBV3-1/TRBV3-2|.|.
CASSPGRDSPLHF
TGTGCCAGCAGCCCCGGGAGGGATTCACCCCTCCACTTT
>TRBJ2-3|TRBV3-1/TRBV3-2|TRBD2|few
CASSLLAGESTDTQYF
TGTGCCAGCAGCCTCCTAGCGGGGGAGAGCACAGATACGCAGTATTTT
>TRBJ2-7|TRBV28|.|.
CASSLEVRGSYEQYF
TGTGCCAGCAGTCTGGAGGTTCGGGGCTCCTACGAGCAGTACTTC
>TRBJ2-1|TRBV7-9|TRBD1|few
CASSLVQGVTGEQFF
TGTGCCAGCAGCTTAGTTCAGGGGGTTACTGGTGAGCAGTTCTTC
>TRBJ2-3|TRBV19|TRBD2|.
CASISGGRGNTQYF
TGTGCCAGTATATCGGGGGGACGAGGAAATACGCAGTATTTT
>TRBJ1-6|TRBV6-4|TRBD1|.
CASSESVEGASPLHF
TGTGCCAGCAGTGAATCGGTTGAGGGGGCATCACCCCTCCACTTT
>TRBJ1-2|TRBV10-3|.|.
CAISESRGYTNYGYTF
TGTGCCATCAGTGAGTCGCGGGGTTATACTAACTATGGCTACACCTTC
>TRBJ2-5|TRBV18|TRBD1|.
CASSPRTGRETQYF
TGTGCCAGCTCACCCCGGACAGGGCGGGAGACCCAGTACTTC
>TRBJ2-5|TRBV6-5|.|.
CASSYRYEGEETQYF
TGTGCCAGCAGTTACCGGTACGAGGGGGAAGAGACCCAGTACTTC
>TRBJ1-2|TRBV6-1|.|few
CASSEGQGHRGYGYTF
TGTGCCAGCAGTGAAGGCCAGGGGCATAGAGGCTATGGCTACACCTTC
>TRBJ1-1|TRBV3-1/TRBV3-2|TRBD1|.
CASSQGVGTVEAFF
TGTGCCAGCAGCCAAGGTGTCGGGACAGTTGAAGCTTTCTTT
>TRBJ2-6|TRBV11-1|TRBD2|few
CASRLAGAGANVLTF
TGTGCCAGCAGACTAGCGGGGGCTGGGGCCAACGTCCTGACTTTC
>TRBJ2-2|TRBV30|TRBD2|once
CACRLAGGNTGELFF
TGTGCCTGCCGACTAGCGGGGGGAAACACCGGGGAGCTGTTTTTT
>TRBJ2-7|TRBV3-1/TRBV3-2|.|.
CASSHNGAYEQYF
TGTGCCAGCAGCCATAACGGAGCCTACGAGCAGTACTTC
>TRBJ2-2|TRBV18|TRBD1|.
CASSPTGNTGELFF
TGTGCCAGCTCACCGACAGGGAATACCGGGGAGCTGTTTTTT
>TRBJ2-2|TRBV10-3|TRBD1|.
CAIGATGAGVGGELFF
TGTGCCATCGGGGCTACAGGGGCCGGAGTTGGCGGGGAGCTGTTTTTT